This T cell receptor beta chain is drawn from a study of blood T cell repertoires in COVID-19. Authors' data handling: Amplified reference gene primers provided the basis for estimating nucleated cell counts. Here immunoSEQ multiplex PCR was the method, and the copy in TCRdb shows in-frame clones only, minus some. V and J calls and clone size are as listed in that table; D and trimming were resolved from the DNA. The sample has a few hundred thousand clones, around 84% seen once; the top ten hold 10%. V was clipped by 3 bases and J by 2 bases; unmatched bases: 1. In germline, CDR1 is MNHEY, CDR2 SMNVEV (reference sequence). The CDR3 contains 14 residues. Everyone who took part was 18 to 89 years old, and they came from about two dozen US areas. Which cohort a participant joined came from the clinical history participants gave. This clone was detected once.

The TCR sequence derives from a young woman who had recovered from COVID-19. The rearrangement uses TRBV27 and TRBJ2-1; TRBD1 aligns across 7 bases. The sample taken for sequencing was PBMCs or T cells enriched from blood (not recorded which). The CDR3 sequence is CASSFGTAYNEQFF. In nucleotides, the CDR3 is TGTGCCAGCAGTTTCGGGACAGCCTACAATGAGCAGTTCTTC.